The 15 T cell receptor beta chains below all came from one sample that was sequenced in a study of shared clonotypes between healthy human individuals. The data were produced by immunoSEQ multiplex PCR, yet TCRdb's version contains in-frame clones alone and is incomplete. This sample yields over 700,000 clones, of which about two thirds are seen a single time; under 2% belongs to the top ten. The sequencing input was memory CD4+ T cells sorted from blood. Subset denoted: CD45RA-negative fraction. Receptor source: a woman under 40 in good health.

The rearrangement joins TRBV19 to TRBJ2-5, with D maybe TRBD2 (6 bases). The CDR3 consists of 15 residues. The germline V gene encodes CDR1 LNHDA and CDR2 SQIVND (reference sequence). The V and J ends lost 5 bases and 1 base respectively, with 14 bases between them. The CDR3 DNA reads TGTGCCAGTAGTGTTGGGGCGGGGCCCCAAGAGACCCAGTACTTC. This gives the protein CASSVGAGPQETQYF.

DNA of the CDR3: TGTGCCAGCAGCACCCGGGACTCATACAATGAGCAGTTCTTC. Its translation: CASSTRDSYNEQFF. The gene calls are TRBV7-2 and TRBJ2-1; D perhaps matches TRBD2 (6 bases). Trimming removed 5 bases from V and 4 bases from J, with 12 bases in between. The germline V gene encodes CDR1 SGHTA and CDR2 FQGNSA. The CDR3 has 14 residues.

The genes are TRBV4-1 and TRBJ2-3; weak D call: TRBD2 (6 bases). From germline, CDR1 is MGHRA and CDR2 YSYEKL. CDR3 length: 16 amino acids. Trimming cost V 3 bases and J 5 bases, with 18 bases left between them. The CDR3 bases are TGCGCCAGCAGCCAGTGGTATGGACGGGGAGGAGATACGCAGTATTTT. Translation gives CASSQWYGRGGDTQYF.

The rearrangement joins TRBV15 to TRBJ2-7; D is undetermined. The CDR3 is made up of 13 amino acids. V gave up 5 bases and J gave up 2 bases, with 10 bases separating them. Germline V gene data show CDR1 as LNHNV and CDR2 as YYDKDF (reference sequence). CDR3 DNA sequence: TGTGCCACCAGCCTCCGTCCAGCCTACGAGCAGTACTTC. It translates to CATSLRPAYEQYF.

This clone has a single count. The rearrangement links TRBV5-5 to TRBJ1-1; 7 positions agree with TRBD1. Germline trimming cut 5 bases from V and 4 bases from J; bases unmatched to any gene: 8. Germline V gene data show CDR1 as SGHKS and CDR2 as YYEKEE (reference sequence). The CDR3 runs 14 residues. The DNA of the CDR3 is TGTGCCAGCAGACCTACAGGGGCGACCACTGAAGCTTTCTTT. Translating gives CASRPTGATTEAFF.

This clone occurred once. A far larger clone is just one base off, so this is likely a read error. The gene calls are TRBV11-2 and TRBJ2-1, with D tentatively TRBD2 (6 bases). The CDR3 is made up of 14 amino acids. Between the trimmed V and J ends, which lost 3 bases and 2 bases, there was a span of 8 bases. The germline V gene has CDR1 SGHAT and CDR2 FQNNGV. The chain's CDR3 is CASSLGLAYNEQFF. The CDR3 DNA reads TGTGCCAGCAGCTTGGGACTGGCCTACAATGAGCAGTTCTTC.

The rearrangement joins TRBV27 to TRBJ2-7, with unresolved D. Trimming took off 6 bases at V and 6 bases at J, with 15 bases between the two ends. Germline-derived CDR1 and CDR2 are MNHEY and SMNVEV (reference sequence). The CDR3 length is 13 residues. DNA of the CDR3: TGTGCCAGCAGGACGCTAGTAGTCGTCGAGCAGTACTTC. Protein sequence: CASRTLVVVEQYF.

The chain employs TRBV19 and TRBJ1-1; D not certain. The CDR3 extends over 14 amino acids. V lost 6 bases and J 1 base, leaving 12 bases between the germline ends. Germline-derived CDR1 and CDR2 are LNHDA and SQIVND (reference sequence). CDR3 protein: CASRFHETNTEAFF. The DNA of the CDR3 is TGTGCCAGTAGATTTCATGAGACGAACACTGAAGCTTTCTTT.

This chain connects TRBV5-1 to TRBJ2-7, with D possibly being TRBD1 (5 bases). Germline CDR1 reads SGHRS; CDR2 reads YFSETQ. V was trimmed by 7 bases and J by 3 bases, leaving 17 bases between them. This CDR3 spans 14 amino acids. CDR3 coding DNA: TGCGCCAGCGGAGACGGACATGAGAACTACGAGCAGTACTTC. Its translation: CASGDGHENYEQYF.

The CDR3 region has the DNA TGTGCTAGTGGTTCCATGGGGGGCGGGACCACCCCCGTAACCTACACAGATACGCAGTATTTT. Residues: CASGSMGGGTTPVTYTDTQYF. The chain carries TRBV12-5 and TRBJ2-3; the D gene could be TRBD1 or TRBD2 (6 bases each). The germline V gene encodes CDR1 LGHNT and CDR2 FRNRAP. This CDR3 is built from 21 residues. The V end lost 4 bases, the J end lost 2 bases, and 31 bases lay between the germline ends. The variable domain in full, with the rest retrieved from reference TRBV12-5 and TRBJ2-3, is DARVTQTPRHKVTEMGQEVTMRCQPILGHNTVFWYRQTMMQGLELLAYFRNRAPLDDSGMPKDRFSAEMPDATLATLKIQPSEPRDSAVYFCASGSMGGGTTPVTYTDTQYFGPGTRLTVL.

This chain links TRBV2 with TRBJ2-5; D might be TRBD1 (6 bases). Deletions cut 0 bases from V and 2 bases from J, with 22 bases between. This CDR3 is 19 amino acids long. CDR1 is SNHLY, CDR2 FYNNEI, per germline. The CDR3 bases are TGTGCCAGCAGTGAAGCGCTTCAGGGGTTTCGGCGACGACAAGAGACCCAGTACTTC. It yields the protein CASSEALQGFRRRQETQYF.

The CDR3, as DNA: TGTGCCAGCTCAAAGGAGGGGGCGAACACTGAAGCTTTCTTT. It codes for CASSKEGANTEAFF. The chain couples TRBV18 to TRBJ1-1; 7 bases agree with TRBD1. The CDR3 is made up of 14 amino acids. V gave up 5 bases and J gave up 1 base; unmatched junction bases: 4. Germline lookup yields CDR1 KGHSH and CDR2 LQKENI.

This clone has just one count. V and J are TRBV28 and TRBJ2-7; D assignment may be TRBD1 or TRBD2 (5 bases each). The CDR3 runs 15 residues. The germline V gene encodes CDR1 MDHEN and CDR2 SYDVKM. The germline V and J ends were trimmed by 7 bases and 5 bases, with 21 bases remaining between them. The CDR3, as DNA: TGTGCCAGCAATATGGTTTGGGGGACCGACCACGAGCAGTACTTC. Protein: CASNMVWGTDHEQYF. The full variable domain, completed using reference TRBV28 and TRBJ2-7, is DVKVTQSSRYLVKRTGEKVFLECVQDMDHENMFWYRQDPGLGLRLIYFSYDVKMKEKGDIPEGYSVSREKKERFSLILESASTNQTSMYLCASNMVWGTDHEQYFGPGTRLTVT.

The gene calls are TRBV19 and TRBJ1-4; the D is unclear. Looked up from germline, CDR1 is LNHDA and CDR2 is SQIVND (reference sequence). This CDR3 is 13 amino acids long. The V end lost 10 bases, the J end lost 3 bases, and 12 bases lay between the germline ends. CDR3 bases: TGTGCCACTAGGACGTCAGCTAATGAAAAACTGTTTTTT. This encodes CATRTSANEKLFF.

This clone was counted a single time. The CDR3 protein is CASTPGLAGGPETQYF. For the CDR3, the DNA is TGTGCCAGCACCCCGGGACTAGCGGGAGGGCCGGAGACCCAGTACTTC. The rearrangement links TRBV27 to TRBJ2-5; 16 nucleotides agree with TRBD2. The CDR3 consists of 16 residues. In germline, CDR1 is MNHEY, CDR2 SMNVEV (reference sequence). J lost 5 bases, V lost 7 bases, and 7 bases had no gene match.